A single sample gave rise to the 5 T cell receptor beta chains below, sequenced in a study of blood T cell repertoires in COVID-19. Generated by immunoSEQ multiplex PCR, the TCRdb table keeps only in-frame clones and is missing some. The repertoire holds hundreds of thousands of clones, more than 75% seen once, with roughly 4.1% in the top ten. Sequencing was carried out using peripheral blood. The receptors here all came from a man over 45 with acute or convalescent COVID-19.

V usage is TRBV6-5 and J usage is TRBJ1-2; the match to TRBD1 covers 7 bases. Losses at the gene ends were 0 bases for V and 4 bases for J; bases not matched to a gene: 5. CDR1 and CDR2 (germline): MNHEY, SVGAGI. This CDR3 contains 15 residues. The CDR3 DNA sequence: TGTGCCAGCAGTTACTCACAGGGGTACGGCTATGGCTACACCTTC. Translating gives CASSYSQGYGYGYTF.

This rearrangement joins TRBV19 to TRBJ2-2; 12 bases match TRBD2. The CDR3 length is 18 residues. After removal of 3 bases from V and 2 bases from J, the junction contained 7 bases not matched to a gene. Per germline, CDR1 LNHDA and CDR2 SQIVND (reference sequence). CDR3 amino acids: CASSIERLAGVNTGELFF. The CDR3 bases are TGTGCCAGTAGTATCGAAAGACTAGCGGGGGTCAACACCGGGGAGCTGTTTTTT.

The genes are TRBV4-1 and TRBJ2-7; D gene ambiguous. Trimming shortened V by 3 bases and J by 6 bases, and 15 bases separated the two germline ends. Germline-derived CDR1 and CDR2 are MGHRA and YSYEKL. CDR3 length equals 14 residues. CDR3 bases: TGCGCCAGCAGCCAGGGCCCTGTCCTGGTCGAGCAGTACTTC. Its protein product is CASSQGPVLVEQYF.

The CDR3 DNA follows: TGTGCCAGCAGCTTGGGGGGTCAGGGCTCTGGAAACACCATATATTTT. Protein sequence: CASSLGGQGSGNTIYF. The chain joins TRBV5-6 to TRBJ1-3; D is perhaps TRBD1 (5 bases). Per germline, CDR1 SGHDT and CDR2 YYEEEE. V lost 0 bases and J lost 0, with 10 bases in between. This CDR3 has 16 residues.

This chain uses TRBV21-1 with TRBJ1-5. TRBV21-1 is noted as a pseudogene. The length of the CDR3 is 17 residues. CDR3 loop: CASSKTLIHFGDQPQHF. CDR3 coding DNA: TGTGCCAGCAGCAAAACCCTGATCCATTTCGGGGATCAGCCCCAGCATTTT.